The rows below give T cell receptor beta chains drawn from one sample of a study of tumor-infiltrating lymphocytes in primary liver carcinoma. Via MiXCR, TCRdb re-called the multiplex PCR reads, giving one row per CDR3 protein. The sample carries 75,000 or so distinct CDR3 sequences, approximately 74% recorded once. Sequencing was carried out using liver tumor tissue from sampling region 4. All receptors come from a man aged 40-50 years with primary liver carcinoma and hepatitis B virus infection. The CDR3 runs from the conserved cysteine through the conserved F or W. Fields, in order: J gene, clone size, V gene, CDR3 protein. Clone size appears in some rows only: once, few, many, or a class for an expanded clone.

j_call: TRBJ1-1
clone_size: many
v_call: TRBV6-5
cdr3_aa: CASRALQETEAFF

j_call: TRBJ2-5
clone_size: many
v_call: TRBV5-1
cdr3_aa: CASGDGTSGNQETQYF

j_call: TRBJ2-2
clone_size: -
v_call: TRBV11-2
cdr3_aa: CVSSPNVGQANTGELVF

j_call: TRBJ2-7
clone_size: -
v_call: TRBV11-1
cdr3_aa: CASSFNFARTGKPYEQYF

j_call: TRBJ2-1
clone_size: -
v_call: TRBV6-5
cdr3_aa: CASSYLAGHRVYNEHFF

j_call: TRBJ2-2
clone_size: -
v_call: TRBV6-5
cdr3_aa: CASKGGDLTGELFF

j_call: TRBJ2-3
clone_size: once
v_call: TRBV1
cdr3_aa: CTSSQVSSGTSGCIDTQYF

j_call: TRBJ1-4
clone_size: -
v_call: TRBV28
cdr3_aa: CVNSSPGQVGKLFF

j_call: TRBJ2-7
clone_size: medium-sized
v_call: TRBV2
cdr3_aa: CASSRGGLAPYEQYF

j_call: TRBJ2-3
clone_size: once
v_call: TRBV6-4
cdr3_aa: CASSGTGGSTDTQYF

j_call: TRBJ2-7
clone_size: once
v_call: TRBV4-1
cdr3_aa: CARSQERDRCYEQYF

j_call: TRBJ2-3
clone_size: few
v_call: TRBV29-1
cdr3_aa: CSVTDSIQDTQYF